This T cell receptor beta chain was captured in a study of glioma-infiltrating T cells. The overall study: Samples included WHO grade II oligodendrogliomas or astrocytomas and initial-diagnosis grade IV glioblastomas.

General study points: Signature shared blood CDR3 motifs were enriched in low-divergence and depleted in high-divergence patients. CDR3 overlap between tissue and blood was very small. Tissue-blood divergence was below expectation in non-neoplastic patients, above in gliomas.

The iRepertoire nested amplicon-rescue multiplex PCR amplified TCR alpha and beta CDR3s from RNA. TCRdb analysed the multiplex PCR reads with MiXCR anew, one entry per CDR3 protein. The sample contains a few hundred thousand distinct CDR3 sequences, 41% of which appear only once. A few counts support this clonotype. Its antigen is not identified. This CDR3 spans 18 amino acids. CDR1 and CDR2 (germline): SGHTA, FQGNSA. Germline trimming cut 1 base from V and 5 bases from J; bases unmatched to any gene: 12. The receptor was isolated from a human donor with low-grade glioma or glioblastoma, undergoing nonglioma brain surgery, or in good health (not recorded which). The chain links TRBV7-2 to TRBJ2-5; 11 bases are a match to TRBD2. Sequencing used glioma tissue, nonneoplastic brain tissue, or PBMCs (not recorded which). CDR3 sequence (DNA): TGTGCCAGCAGCTTAGGTTTGGGAACTAGCGGGAGCTGGGAGACCCAGTACTTC. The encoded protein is CASSLGLGTSGSWETQYF.